This T cell receptor beta chain was identified in a study of T cells in Graves' hyperthyroidism and ophthalmopathy. Disease duration under 2 months; hyperthyroidism patients were aged 18 to 65. Turning to this clonotype: The junction and the germline gene differ at one end; a read error may be behind it.

CDR3 length equals 15 residues. Germline-derived CDR1 and CDR2 are LNHDA and SQIVND (reference sequence). There were TCR beta CDR3 regions amplified from RNA transcripts. Primed by the HTBI set, a first-round RT-PCR was run on the TCR CDR3. Via MiXCR, TCRdb re-called the multiplex PCR reads, giving one row per CDR3 protein. The sample has nearly 750,000 distinct CDR3 sequences, just over 35% seen once. The sample comprised blood. The sequence came from a woman aged 40 to 50 with Graves' hyperthyroidism. The genes are TRBV19 and TRBJ1-5; possibly TRBD1 for D (5 bases). CDR3 nucleotides: TGTGCCAGCAGTACGACCGGGACCGGCAATCAGCCCCAGCATTTT. Its translation: CASSTTGTGNQPQHF.